This paragraph reports one TCR beta chain. Antigen unknown. Other DNA sequences in the sample encode the same CDR3. Method: immunoSEQ multiplex PCR; TCRdb's copy keeps in-frame clones and lacks some. The sample consists of about 86,000 clones, roughly 85% of them appearing once. Time point of the sample: week 23, last vaccination. Every vaccine dose comprised 300 ug of mutant IDH1 20-mer peptide plus topical imiquimod. The sample belongs to a study of a mutant IDH1 vaccine in newly diagnosed glioma. Study background: First vaccine doses came 4-6 weeks after radiotherapy alone, or with temozolomide cycles. The earlier regimen, radiotherapy, temozolomide, or both, was most often both. Study results and limitations: Among all patients, vaccine-induced immune responses occurred in over 80%.

The germline gives CDR1 SEHNR, CDR2 FQNEAQ (reference sequence). This CDR3 has 15 amino acids. Trimming removed 2 bases from V and 4 bases from J; junction bases left unmatched: 0. The chain is built from TRBV7-9 and TRBJ2-1; 12 bases line up with TRBD2. This receptor was identified in a man aged 25 to 45 with glioma. Some clones in this sample may be carry-over from other donors' samples. Sequences were derived from PBMCs, sampled from a glioma patient whose treatment included an IDH1 peptide vaccine. The CDR3 nucleotides are TGTGCCAGCAGCTTACTAGCGGGGGGGTACAATGAGCAGTTCTTC. Its protein product is CASSLLAGGYNEQFF.